Detailed here is one T cell receptor (beta chain). Generated by immunoSEQ multiplex PCR, the TCRdb table keeps only in-frame clones and is missing some. The sample records 6,000 to 9,500 clones, roughly 85% being singletons. These data are taken from a study of PD-1 blockade in classical Hodgkin lymphoma. All patients relapsed after autologous stem cell transplantation, and brentuximab vedotin exposure varied. Magnetic negative selection purified CD4+ T cells from thawed PBMCs. The material sequenced was CD4+ T cells from blood, taken at baseline. This clonotype was sampled from a human donor with classical Hodgkin lymphoma.

In DNA, the CDR3 is TGCAGCGTGGCCCTTGGCGGGGGCTACACCTTC. Translating gives CSVALGGGYTF. The chain couples TRBV29-1 to TRBJ1-2; D not certain. Germline-derived CDR1 and CDR2 are SQVTM and ANQGSEA. Between the trimmed V and J ends, which lost 6 bases and 8 bases, there was a span of 13 bases. The CDR3 length is 11 residues.